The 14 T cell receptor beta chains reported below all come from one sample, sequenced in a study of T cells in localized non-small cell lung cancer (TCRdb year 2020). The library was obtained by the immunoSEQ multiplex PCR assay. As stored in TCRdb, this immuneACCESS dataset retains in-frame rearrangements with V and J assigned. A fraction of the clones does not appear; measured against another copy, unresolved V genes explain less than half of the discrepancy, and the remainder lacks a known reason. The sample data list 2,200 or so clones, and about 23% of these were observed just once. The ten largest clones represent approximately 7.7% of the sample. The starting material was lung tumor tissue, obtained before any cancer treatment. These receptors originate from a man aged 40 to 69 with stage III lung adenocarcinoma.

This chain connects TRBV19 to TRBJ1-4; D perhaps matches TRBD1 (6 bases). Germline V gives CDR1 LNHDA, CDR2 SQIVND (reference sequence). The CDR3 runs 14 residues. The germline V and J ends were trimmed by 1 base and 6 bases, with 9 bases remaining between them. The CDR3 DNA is TGTGCCAGTAGTATAGGGGGGGCTGATGAAAAACTGTTTTTT. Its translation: CASSIGGADEKLFF. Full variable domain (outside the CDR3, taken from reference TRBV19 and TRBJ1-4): DGGITQSPKYLFRKEGQNVTLSCEQNLNHDAMYWYRQDPGQGLRLIYYSQIVNDFQKGDIAEGYSVSREKKESFPLTVTSAQKNPTAFYLCASSIGGADEKLFFGSGTQLSVL.

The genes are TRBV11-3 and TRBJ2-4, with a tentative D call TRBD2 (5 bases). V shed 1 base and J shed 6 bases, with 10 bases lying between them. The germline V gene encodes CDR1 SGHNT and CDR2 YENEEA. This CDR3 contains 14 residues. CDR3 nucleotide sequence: TGTGCCAGCAGCTTAGGACCTAGCTCAAACATTCAGTACTTC. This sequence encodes CASSLGPSSNIQYF. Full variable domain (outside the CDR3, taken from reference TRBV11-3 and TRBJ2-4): EAGVVQSPRYKIIEKKQPVAFWCNPISGHNTLYWYLQNLGQGPELLIRYENEEAVDDSQLPKDRFSAERLKGVDSTLKIQPAELGDSAVYLCASSLGPSSNIQYFGAGTRLSVL.

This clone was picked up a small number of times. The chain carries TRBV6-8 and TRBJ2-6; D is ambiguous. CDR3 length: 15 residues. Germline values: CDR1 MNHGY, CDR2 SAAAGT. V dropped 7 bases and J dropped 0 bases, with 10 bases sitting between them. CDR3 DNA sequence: TGTGCCAGCACCCAAGACAACTCTGGGGCCAACGTCCTGACTTTC. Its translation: CASTQDNSGANVLTF.

CDR3 loop: CASSYSYTGELFF. CDR3 DNA: TGTGCCAGCAGTTACTCTTACACCGGGGAGCTGTTTTTT. This chain links TRBV6-8 with TRBJ2-2; no clear D. The CDR3 has 13 amino acids. The germline CDR1 and CDR2 sequences are MNHGY and SAAAGT. Trimming removed 0 bases at V and 3 bases at J, with 2 bases between.

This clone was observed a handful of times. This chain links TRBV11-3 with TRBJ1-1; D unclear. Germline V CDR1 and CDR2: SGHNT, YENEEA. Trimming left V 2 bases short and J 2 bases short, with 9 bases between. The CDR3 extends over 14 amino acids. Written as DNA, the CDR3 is TGTGCCAGCAGCTTAATTGGGAGTAACACTGAAGCTTTCTTT. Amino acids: CASSLIGSNTEAFF.

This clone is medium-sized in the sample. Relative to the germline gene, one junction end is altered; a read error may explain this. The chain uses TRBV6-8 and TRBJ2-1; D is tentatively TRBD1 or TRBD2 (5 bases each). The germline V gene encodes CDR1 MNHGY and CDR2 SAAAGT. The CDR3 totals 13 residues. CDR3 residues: CASSATPGPPRLF. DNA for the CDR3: TGTGCCAGCAGTGCCACTCCGGGACCACCACGCCTCTTC.

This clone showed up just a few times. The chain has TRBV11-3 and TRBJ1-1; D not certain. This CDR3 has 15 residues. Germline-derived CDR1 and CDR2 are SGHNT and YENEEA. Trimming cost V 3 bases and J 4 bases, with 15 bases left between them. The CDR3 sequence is CASSLGAPRSTEAFF. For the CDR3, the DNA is TGTGCCAGCAGCTTGGGAGCCCCACGGAGCACTGAAGCTTTCTTT.

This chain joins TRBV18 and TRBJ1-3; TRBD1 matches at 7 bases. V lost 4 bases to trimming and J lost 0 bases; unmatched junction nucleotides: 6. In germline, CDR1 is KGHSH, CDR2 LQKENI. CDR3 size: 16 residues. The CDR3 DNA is TGTGCCAGCTCACGGGACAGCGTTAGCTCTGGAAACACCATATATTTT. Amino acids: CASSRDSVSSGNTIYF.

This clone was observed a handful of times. The CDR3: CASSRGGGVDYGYTF. The CDR3 coding sequence is TGCGCCAGCAGCCGAGGAGGTGGAGTCGACTATGGCTACACCTTC. The gene calls are TRBV23-1 and TRBJ1-2, with unresolved D. TRBV23-1 counts as an open reading frame of uncertain function. Deletions cut 6 bases from V and 3 bases from J, with 17 bases between. The CDR3 covers 15 residues.

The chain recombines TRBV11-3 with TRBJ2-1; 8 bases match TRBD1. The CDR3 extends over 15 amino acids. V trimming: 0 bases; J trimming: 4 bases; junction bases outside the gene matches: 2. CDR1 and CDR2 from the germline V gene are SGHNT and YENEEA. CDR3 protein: CASSLDGTGYNEQFF. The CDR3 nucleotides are TGTGCCAGCAGCTTAGATGGGACAGGTTACAATGAGCAGTTCTTC.

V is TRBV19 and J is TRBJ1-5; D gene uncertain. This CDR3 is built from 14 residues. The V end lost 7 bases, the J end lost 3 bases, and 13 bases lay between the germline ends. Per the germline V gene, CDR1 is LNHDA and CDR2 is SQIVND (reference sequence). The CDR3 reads CASKEGGYNQPQHF. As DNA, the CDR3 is TGTGCCAGTAAGGAAGGAGGATACAATCAGCCCCAGCATTTT.

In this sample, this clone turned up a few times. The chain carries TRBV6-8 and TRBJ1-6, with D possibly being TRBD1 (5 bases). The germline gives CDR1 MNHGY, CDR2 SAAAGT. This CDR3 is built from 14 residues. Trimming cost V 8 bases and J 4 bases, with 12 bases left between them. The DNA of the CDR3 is TGTGCCAGCGCGGGGGACTCTTATAATTCACCCCTCCACTTT. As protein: CASAGDSYNSPLHF.

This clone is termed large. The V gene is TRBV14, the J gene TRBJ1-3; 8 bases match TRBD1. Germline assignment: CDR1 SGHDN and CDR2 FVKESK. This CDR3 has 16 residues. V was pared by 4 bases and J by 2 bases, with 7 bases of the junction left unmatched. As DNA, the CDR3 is TGTGCCAGCAGCCCGCAACAGGGGGTCACTGGAAACACCATATATTTT. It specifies CASSPQQGVTGNTIYF.

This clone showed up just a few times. The CDR3 region is CASSPRQDTEAFF. DNA of the CDR3: TGCGCCAGCAGCCCGAGACAAGACACTGAAGCTTTCTTT. This rearrangement joins TRBV23-1 to TRBJ1-1; no clear D gene. TRBV23-1 is placed among ORFs of uncertain function. This CDR3 contains 13 residues. Trimming cost V 6 bases and J 3 bases, with 11 bases left between them.